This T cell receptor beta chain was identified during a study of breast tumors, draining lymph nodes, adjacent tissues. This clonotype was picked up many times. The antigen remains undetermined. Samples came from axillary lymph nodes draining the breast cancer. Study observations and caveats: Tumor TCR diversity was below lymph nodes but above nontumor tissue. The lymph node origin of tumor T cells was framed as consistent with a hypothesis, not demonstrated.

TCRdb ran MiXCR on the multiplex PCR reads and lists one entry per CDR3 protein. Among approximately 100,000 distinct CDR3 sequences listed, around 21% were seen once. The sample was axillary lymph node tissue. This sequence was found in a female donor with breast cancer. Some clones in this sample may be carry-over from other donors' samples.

The CDR3 DNA is TGTGCCATCAGTGAGCCTGATAAGGCATCCACAGGGACGCCTAGCACAGATACGCAGTATTTT. It specifies CAISEPDKASTGTPSTDTQYF. The rearrangement joins TRBV10-3 to TRBJ2-3, with D maybe TRBD1 (6 bases). CDR1 and CDR2 (germline): ENHRY, SYGVKD. CDR3 size: 21 residues. V was clipped by 2 bases and J by 0 bases, with 27 bases between them.